The 22 T cell receptor beta chains reported below all come from one sample, sequenced in a study of technical replicates of blood from several donors. Generated by immunoSEQ multiplex PCR, the TCRdb table keeps only in-frame clones and is missing some. Among some 70,000 clones listed, about 97% were seen once. Sequenced input: T cells isolated from PBMCs. The source is a human donor in good health.

In its sample, this clone was seen once. This sequence joins TRBV9 and TRBJ2-7; no clear D gene. Germline V gene lookup returns CDR1 SGDLS and CDR2 YYNGEE. The CDR3 covers 15 residues. Trimming pared 2 bases from V and 2 bases from J, leaving 14 bases between. In nucleotides, the CDR3 is TGTGCCAGCAGCGTCGCCCCGGGTCAAACCTACGAGCAGTACTTC. Its protein product is CASSVAPGQTYEQYF.

The J gene is TRBJ2-3, the V gene TRBV5-1; D unclear. There are 11 residues in the CDR3. Trimming took 3 bases from V and 7 from J, leaving 6 bases between them. CDR1 and CDR2 from the germline V gene are SGHRS and YFSETQ. CDR3 sequence (DNA): TGCGCCAGCAGCTACCAGAATACGCAGTATTTT. Encoded protein: CASSYQNTQYF.

The chain joins TRBV6-1 to TRBJ1-2; weak D call: TRBD1 (5 bases). Germline lookup yields CDR1 MNHNS and CDR2 SASEGT. Trimming took 2 bases from V and 4 from J, leaving 14 bases between them. The length of the CDR3 is 15 residues. The CDR3, as DNA: TGTGCCAGCAGTGAAAGGTGGGGGGGAAGCTATGGCTACACCTTC. Its protein product is CASSERWGGSYGYTF.

V is TRBV9 and J is TRBJ1-1; 7 positions agree with TRBD1. The CDR3 has 17 residues. Germline V gene data show CDR1 as SGDLS and CDR2 as YYNGEE. V was clipped by 0 bases and J by 4 bases; unmatched bases: 12. The CDR3 nucleotides read TGTGCCAGCAGCGTAGGGTGGGGGTACAGGGGTGGCACTGAAGCTTTCTTT. Encoded protein: CASSVGWGYRGGTEAFF.

The J gene is TRBJ2-2, the V gene TRBV10-3; 8 bases agree with TRBD1. With V trimmed by 8 bases and J by 5 bases, 7 bases remained unmatched. This CDR3 contains 14 residues. CDR1 and CDR2 (germline): ENHRY, SYGVKD. This chain's CDR3 is CAIGGQVKTGELFF. The DNA of the CDR3 is TGTGCCATCGGGGGACAGGTTAAAACCGGGGAGCTGTTTTTT.

The chain links TRBV27 to TRBJ2-3, with 8 positions matching TRBD2. CDR3 length: 16 residues. The germline V gene encodes CDR1 MNHEY and CDR2 SMNVEV (reference sequence). V trimming: 5 bases; J trimming: 3 bases; junction bases outside the gene matches: 10. CDR3 DNA sequence: TGTGCCAGCAGTCTCGGGAGTAGCGGGACGACAGATACGCAGTATTTT. Its translation is CASSLGSSGTTDTQYF.

The chain links TRBV27 to TRBJ1-1; 9 bases agree with TRBD1. V was pared by 9 bases and J by 1 base, with 3 bases of the junction left unmatched. Looked up from germline, CDR1 is MNHEY and CDR2 is SMNVEV (reference sequence). The CDR3 sequence is 13 residues long. CDR3 region: CASRGQGNTEAFF. The CDR3 DNA reads as TGTGCCAGTAGGGGACAGGGGAACACTGAAGCTTTCTTT.

V is TRBV6-5 and J is TRBJ2-1; no reliable D call. CDR1 is MNHEY, CDR2 SVGAGI, per germline. The length of the CDR3 is 15 residues. The ends were cut back, 6 bases at V and 1 base at J, with 13 bases in the middle. The CDR3 DNA is TGTGCCAGCAGCCCCGACTTTGTTTCCTACAATGAGCAGTTCTTC. As protein: CASSPDFVSYNEQFF.

J is TRBJ1-5 and V is TRBV5-6, with D perhaps matching TRBD1 (5 bases). Germline CDR1 is SGHDT and CDR2 is YYEEEE. Trimming stripped 4 bases from V and 6 bases from J, with 17 bases between. The CDR3 totals 15 residues. CDR3 sequence reads: CASSREGRGTQPQHF. CDR3 coding DNA: TGTGCCAGCAGCCGGGAGGGGCGGGGAACTCAGCCCCAGCATTTT.

The chain links TRBV28 to TRBJ1-2; D not certain. The CDR3 totals 13 residues. Germline V CDR1 and CDR2: MDHEN, SYDVKM. V lost 2 bases and J lost 5, with 9 bases in between. The CDR3 loop reads CASSLNGPYGYTF. The CDR3 DNA follows: TGTGCCAGCAGTTTAAATGGGCCTTATGGCTACACCTTC.

This clone was detected only once. The V gene is TRBV27, the J gene TRBJ2-3; D possibly corresponds to TRBD2 (6 bases). Trimming pared 3 bases from V and 5 bases from J, leaving 18 bases between. There are 16 residues in the CDR3. From germline, CDR1 is MNHEY and CDR2 SMNVEV (reference sequence). CDR3 region: CASSLGLGRAGDTQYF. The CDR3 DNA reads TGTGCCAGCAGTTTGGGACTGGGCCGCGCCGGAGATACGCAGTATTTT.

The chain joins TRBV6-5 to TRBJ2-1; the D is unclear. This CDR3 has 16 amino acids. CDR1 and CDR2 (germline): MNHEY, SVGAGI. V was trimmed by 2 bases and J by 2 bases, leaving 13 bases between them. CDR3 DNA: TGTGCCAGCAGTTACGCCCTGATTACGGCCTACAATGAGCAGTTCTTC. Amino acid sequence: CASSYALITAYNEQFF.

V and J are TRBV6-1 and TRBJ1-1; tentatively, D is TRBD1 (5 bases). This CDR3 comprises 13 residues. Germline loops: CDR1 MNHNS, CDR2 SASEGT. V dropped 0 bases and J dropped 8 bases, with 10 bases sitting between them. CDR3 DNA: TGTGCCAGCAGTGAAGCGGTAGGGGTAGAAGCTTTCTTT. This gives the protein CASSEAVGVEAFF.

The genes are TRBV6-1 and TRBJ2-1; 7 bases line up with TRBD2. Germline V gene data show CDR1 as MNHNS and CDR2 as SASEGT. Losses at the gene ends were 2 bases for V and 7 bases for J; bases not matched to a gene: 8. This CDR3 comprises 15 residues. This CDR3 reads CASSELAGANNEQFF. The CDR3, as DNA: TGTGCCAGCAGTGAATTGGCGGGAGCTAATAATGAGCAGTTCTTC.

The chain links TRBV7-9 to TRBJ2-7; TRBD1 is a possible D gene (6 bases). V lost 4 bases and J 3 bases, leaving 13 bases between the germline ends. This CDR3 spans 14 amino acids. Germline loops: CDR1 SEHNR, CDR2 FQNEAQ (reference sequence). For the CDR3, the DNA is TGTGCCAGCAGCTCGAAGGGGGAACGCTACGAGCAGTACTTC. Protein product: CASSSKGERYEQYF.

The V and J genes are TRBV28 and TRBJ2-2, with D uncertain. CDR3 size: 14 residues. Germline V gene data show CDR1 as MDHEN and CDR2 as SYDVKM. The V gene lost 2 bases and the J gene lost 2 bases, with 6 bases spanning the gap. The CDR3 is CASSLRVNTGELFF. The CDR3 bases are TGTGCCAGCAGTTTACGAGTAAACACCGGGGAGCTGTTTTTT.

V is TRBV27 and J is TRBJ2-7; TRBD2 matches at 12 bases. With 3 bases clipped from V and 6 bases from J, the junction kept 12 bases outside the gene matches. Germline V gives CDR1 MNHEY, CDR2 SMNVEV (reference sequence). This CDR3 has 17 amino acids. The CDR3 nucleotides read TGTGCCAGCAGTTTCAGTCTAGCGGGAGGGCCTGGAGTCGAGCAGTACTTC. Protein: CASSFSLAGGPGVEQYF.

This chain links TRBV4-3 with TRBJ2-7; the match to TRBD1 covers 9 bases. The CDR3 has 17 residues. CDR1 is LGHNA, CDR2 YSLEER, per germline. Unmatched junction bases numbered 11, after V lost 0 bases and J lost 5 bases. DNA for the CDR3: TGCGCCAGCAGCCAAGAACAGGTCCGGGACAGGGTCCACGAGCAGTACTTC. Translating it yields CASSQEQVRDRVHEQYF.

The chain has TRBV6-1 and TRBJ1-1, with 7 bases aligning to TRBD1. The CDR3 runs 15 residues. Germline trimming cut 4 bases from V and 3 bases from J; bases unmatched to any gene: 8. Germline loops: CDR1 MNHNS, CDR2 SASEGT. The CDR3 loop is CASSAAGGEYTEAFF. The CDR3 region has the DNA TGTGCCAGCAGTGCAGCAGGGGGAGAGTACACTGAAGCTTTCTTT.

The chain recombines TRBV5-4 with TRBJ2-7; TRBD2 matches at 8 bases. The germline CDR1 and CDR2 sequences are SGHNT and YYREEE (reference sequence). Unmatched junction bases numbered 8, after V lost 3 bases and J lost 0 bases. This CDR3 is 16 amino acids long. The CDR3 region is CASSSPPTSASYEQYF. DNA of the CDR3: TGTGCCAGCAGCTCACCGCCGACTAGCGCCTCCTACGAGCAGTACTTC.

This clone was picked up one time. The rearrangement links TRBV6-5 to TRBJ2-5, with 8 bases that match TRBD1. This CDR3 is 14 amino acids long. CDR1 is MNHEY and CDR2 is SVGAGI in the germline V gene. The V gene end was trimmed by 8 bases and the J gene end by 3 bases; junction bases not matched to a gene: 8. DNA for the CDR3: TGTGCCAGCGGGGTCACAGGGGGAAAAGAGACCCAGTACTTC. Translating gives CASGVTGGKETQYF.

This clone was counted a single time. V and J are TRBV6-5 and TRBJ1-2; 7 bases match TRBD1. The CDR3 has 14 residues. The J segment lost 12 bases and the V segment lost 1 base, leaving 11 bases of the junction unmatched. CDR1 and CDR2 from the germline V gene are MNHEY and SVGAGI. The chain's CDR3 is CASSYWTGYSTDTF. The CDR3 DNA follows: TGTGCCAGCAGTTACTGGACAGGTTACTCTACGGACACCTTC.